This is a list of T cell receptor beta chains from one sample in a study of Ad26.COV2.S vaccination and SARS-CoV-2 variants. Here immunoSEQ multiplex PCR was the method, and the copy in TCRdb shows in-frame clones only, minus some. Among 380,000 or so clones listed, about 89% were seen once. Material: peripheral blood, obtained in a trial of Ad26.COV2.S vaccine versus placebo. Receptors originate from a person between 18 and 65 years old who received the Ad26.COV2.S COVID-19 vaccine or a placebo. Each CDR3 is given without its conserved first and last residue. Expanded clones get a size class; other rows say once, few or many, or leave the size out.

V: TRBV2
J: TRBJ1-2
size: .
CDR3: ASSEAGPQRNYGYT

V: TRBV28
J: TRBJ1-3
size: once
CDR3: ASSLGGQSSGNTIY

V: TRBV29-1
J: TRBJ2-5
size: .
CDR3: SGSTYQETQY

V: TRBV28
J: TRBJ1-1
size: .
CDR3: ASSSYRGTEAF

V: TRBV18
J: TRBJ2-7
size: .
CDR3: ASSPGAARNEQY

V: TRBV28
J: TRBJ1-2
size: .
CDR3: ASSLSWTGLYGYT

V: TRBV19
J: TRBJ2-1
size: .
CDR3: ASSVYNEQF

V: TRBV7-3
J: TRBJ1-2
size: many
CDR3: ASNPPGHFNYGYT

V: TRBV7-8
J: TRBJ2-1
size: few
CDR3: ASSRRTVGNEQF

V: TRBV10-2
J: TRBJ1-1
size: .
CDR3: ASGGQGGTEAF

V: TRBV11-1
J: TRBJ2-7
size: .
CDR3: ASSLGLGRGYEQY